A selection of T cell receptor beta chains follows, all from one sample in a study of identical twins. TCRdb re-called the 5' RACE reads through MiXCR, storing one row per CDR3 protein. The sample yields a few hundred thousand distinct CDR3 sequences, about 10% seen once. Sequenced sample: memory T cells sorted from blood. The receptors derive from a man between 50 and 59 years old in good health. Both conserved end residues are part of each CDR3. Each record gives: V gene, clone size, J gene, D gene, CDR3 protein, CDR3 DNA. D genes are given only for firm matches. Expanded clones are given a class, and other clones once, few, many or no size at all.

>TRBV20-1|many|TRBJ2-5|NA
CSARDHQQETQYF
TGCAGTGCTAGAGATCACCAACAAGAGACCCAGTACTTC
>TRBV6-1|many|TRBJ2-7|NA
CASSEFGTHYEQYF
TGTGCCAGCAGTGAATTCGGCACTCACTACGAGCAGTACTTC
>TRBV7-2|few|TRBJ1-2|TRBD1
CASSFKTGGPGYTF
TGTGCCAGCAGCTTTAAAACAGGGGGCCCTGGCTACACCTTC
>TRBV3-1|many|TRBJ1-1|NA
CASSRKDGTRGTEAFF
TGTGCCAGCAGCCGAAAAGACGGGACGCGGGGCACTGAAGCTTTCTTT
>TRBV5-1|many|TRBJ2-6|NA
CASSFDRGLGSSGANVLTF
TGCGCCAGCAGCTTTGATCGGGGGCTTGGGTCCTCTGGGGCCAACGTCCTGACTTTC
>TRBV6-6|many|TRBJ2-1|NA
CASSPYDEQFF
TGTGCCAGCAGCCCTTATGATGAGCAGTTCTTC
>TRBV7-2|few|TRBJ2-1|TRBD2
CASSLDGGNEQFF
TGTGCCAGCAGCTTAGACGGGGGGAATGAGCAGTTCTTC
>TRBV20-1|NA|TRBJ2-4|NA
CSARGFSSGENIAKNIQYF
TGCAGTGCTAGAGGATTTTCTTCGGGGGAGAATATAGCCAAAAACATTCAGTACTTC
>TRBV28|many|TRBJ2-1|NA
CASISYQRLNNEQFF
TGTGCCAGCATCTCTTACCAGCGGTTGAACAATGAGCAGTTCTTC
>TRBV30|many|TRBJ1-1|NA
CGAILNTEAFF
TGTGGGGCGATCCTGAACACTGAAGCTTTCTTT
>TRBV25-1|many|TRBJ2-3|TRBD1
CASSRGGADTQYF
TGTGCCAGCAGTAGAGGGGGCGCAGATACGCAGTATTTT
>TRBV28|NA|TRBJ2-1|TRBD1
CASSPPGQGKRNEQFF
TGTGCCAGCAGCCCGCCCGGACAGGGGAAGCGTAATGAGCAGTTCTTC
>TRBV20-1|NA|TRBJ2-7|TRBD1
CSASDDRDPIYEQYF
TGCAGTGCTTCGGACGACAGGGACCCAATCTACGAGCAGTACTTC
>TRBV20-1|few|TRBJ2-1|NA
CSAREDLVGNANEQFF
TGCAGTGCTAGAGAGGACTTGGTCGGGAACGCGAATGAGCAGTTCTTC
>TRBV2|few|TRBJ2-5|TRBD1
CASSPTQGAGTQYF
TGTGCCAGCAGTCCTACTCAGGGGGCTGGGACCCAGTACTTC
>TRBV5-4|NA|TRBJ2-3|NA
CASSLVGTNTDTQYF
TGTGCCAGCAGCTTGGTGGGGACAAACACAGATACGCAGTATTTT
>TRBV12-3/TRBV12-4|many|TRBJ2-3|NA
CASSSTGIDTQYF
TGTGCCAGCAGTTCTACAGGGATAGATACGCAGTATTTT
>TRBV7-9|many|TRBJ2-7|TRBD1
CASRRTGGSGEQYF
TGTGCCAGCAGGCGGACAGGGGGGTCTGGAGAGCAGTACTTC
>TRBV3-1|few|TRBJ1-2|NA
CASSQGDNPYGYTF
TGTGCCAGCAGCCAAGGAGACAACCCTTATGGCTACACCTTC
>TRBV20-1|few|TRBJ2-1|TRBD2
CSARPGLAGGTYNEQFF
TGCAGTGCACGACCGGGACTAGCGGGAGGGACGTACAATGAGCAGTTCTTC